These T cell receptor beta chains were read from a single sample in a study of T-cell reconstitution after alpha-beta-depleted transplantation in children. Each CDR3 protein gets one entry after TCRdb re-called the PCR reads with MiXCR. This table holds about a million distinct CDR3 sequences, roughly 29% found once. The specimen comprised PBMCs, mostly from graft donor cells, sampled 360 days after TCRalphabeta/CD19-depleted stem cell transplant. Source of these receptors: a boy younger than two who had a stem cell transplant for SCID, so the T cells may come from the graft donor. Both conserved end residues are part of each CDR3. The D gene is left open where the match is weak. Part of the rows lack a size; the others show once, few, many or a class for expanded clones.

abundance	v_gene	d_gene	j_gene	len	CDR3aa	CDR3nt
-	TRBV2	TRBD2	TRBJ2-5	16	CASNGGRGGPQETQYF	TGTGCCAGCAACGGGGGGCGGGGGGGACCCCAAGAGACCCAGTACTTC
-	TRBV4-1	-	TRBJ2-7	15	CASSPMARQDYEQYF	TGCGCCAGCAGCCCCATGGCGAGGCAGGACTACGAGCAGTACTTC
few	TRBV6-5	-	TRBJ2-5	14	CASSLRRLQETQYF	TGTGCCAGCAGTTTAAGGCGGCTCCAAGAGACCCAGTACTTC
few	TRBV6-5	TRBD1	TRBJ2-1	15	CASSYSQGALNEQFF	TGTGCCAGCAGTTACTCGCAGGGGGCCCTCAATGAGCAGTTCTTC
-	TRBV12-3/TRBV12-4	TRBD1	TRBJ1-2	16	CASSLDPRTGNYGYTF	TGTGCCAGCAGTCTCGACCCCCGGACAGGGAACTATGGCTACACCTTC
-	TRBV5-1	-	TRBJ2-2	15	CASSLGPTAGGELFF	TGCGCCAGCAGCCTAGGACCCACCGCGGGGGGGGAGCTGTTTTTT
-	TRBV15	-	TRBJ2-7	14	CATSSLPGGYEQYF	TGTGCCACCAGCTCTCTGCCCGGGGGTTACGAGCAGTACTTC
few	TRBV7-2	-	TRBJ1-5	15	CASSLVGPGNQPQHF	TGTGCCAGCAGCTTAGTGGGGCCGGGGAATCAGCCCCAGCATTTT
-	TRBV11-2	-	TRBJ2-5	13	CASSVSIQETQYF	TGTGCCAGCAGCGTTAGCATCCAAGAGACCCAGTACTTC
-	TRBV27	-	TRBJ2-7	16	CASSPPGRGVVYEQYF	TGTGCCAGCAGTCCCCCCGGGCGGGGAGTAGTTTACGAGCAGTACTTC
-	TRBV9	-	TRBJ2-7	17	CASSVGDVDGLGIGQYF	TGTGCCAGCAGCGTAGGAGATGTTGATGGACTCGGGATAGGGCAGTACTTC
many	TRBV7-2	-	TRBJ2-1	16	CASSLAVDRSRNEQFF	TGTGCCAGCAGCTTAGCGGTAGATAGGTCGAGGAATGAGCAGTTCTTC
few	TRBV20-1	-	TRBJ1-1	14	CSARDPGRRTEAFF	TGCAGTGCTAGAGATCCTGGTCGGCGGACTGAAGCTTTCTTT
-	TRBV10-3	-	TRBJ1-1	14	CAISESYEDTPAFF	TGTGCCATCAGTGAGTCCTATGAAGACACCCCGGCTTTCTTT
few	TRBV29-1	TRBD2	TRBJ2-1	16	CSVEGGGQGFYNEQFF	TGCAGCGTTGAAGGGGGAGGGCAGGGTTTTTACAATGAGCAGTTCTTC
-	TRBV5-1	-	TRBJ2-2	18	CASSPSRQSLTNTGELFF	TGCGCCAGCAGCCCTTCTCGACAGTCATTAACGAACACCGGGGAGCTGTTTTTT
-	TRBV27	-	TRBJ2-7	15	CASSFLQGFSNEQYF	TGTGCCAGCAGTTTTCTGCAGGGATTCTCTAACGAGCAGTACTTC
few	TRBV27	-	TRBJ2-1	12	CASSLPGGEQFF	TGTGCCAGCAGTTTACCTGGGGGGGAGCAGTTCTTC
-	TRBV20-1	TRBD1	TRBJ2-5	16	CSARDLGQLPQETQYF	TGCAGTGCTAGAGATTTGGGACAGCTGCCCCAAGAGACCCAGTACTTC
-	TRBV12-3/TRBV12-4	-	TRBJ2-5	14	CASRAETIQETQYF	TGTGCCAGCAGAGCCGAGACCATTCAAGAGACCCAGTACTTC
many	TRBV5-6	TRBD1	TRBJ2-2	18	CASSFRKTGTANTGELFF	TGTGCCAGCAGCTTTCGGAAGACAGGGACCGCGAACACCGGGGAGCTGTTTTTT
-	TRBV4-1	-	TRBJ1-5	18	CASSPRQTWIAGNQPQHF	TGCGCCAGCAGCCCGAGACAGACCTGGATCGCTGGCAATCAGCCCCAGCATTTT
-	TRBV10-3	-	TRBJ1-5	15	CAISESGYSNQPQHF	TGTGCCATCAGTGAGTCGGGGTATTCCAATCAGCCCCAGCATTTT
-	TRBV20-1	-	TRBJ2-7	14	CSARGVGGLYEQYF	TGCAGTGCTAGAGGGGTTGGGGGTCTATACGAGCAGTACTTC
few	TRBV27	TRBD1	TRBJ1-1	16	CASSAPGVRGPPEAFF	TGTGCCAGCAGTGCTCCAGGGGTGAGGGGGCCTCCTGAAGCTTTCTTT
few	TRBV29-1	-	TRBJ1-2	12	CSVRRTGYGYTF	TGCAGCGTCAGGCGTACAGGCTATGGCTACACCTTC
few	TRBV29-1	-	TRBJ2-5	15	CSVEDWQGPQETQYF	TGCAGCGTTGAAGATTGGCAGGGACCCCAAGAGACCCAGTACTTC
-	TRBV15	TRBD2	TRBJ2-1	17	CATSRGGVAGRRNEQFF	TGTGCCACCAGCAGGGGAGGAGTAGCGGGGAGGAGGAATGAGCAGTTCTTC
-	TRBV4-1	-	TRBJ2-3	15	CASSQDGSGGDTQYF	TGCGCCAGCAGCCAAGACGGTAGCGGAGGGGATACGCAGTATTTT
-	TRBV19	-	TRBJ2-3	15	CASSTPGALTDTQNF	TGTGCCAGTAGTACCCCAGGGGCACTCACAGATACGCAGAATTTT
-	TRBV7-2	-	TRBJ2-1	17	CASSLGDAHSELNEQFF	TGTGCCAGCAGCTTAGGGGACGCGCATTCGGAGCTCAATGAGCAGTTCTTC
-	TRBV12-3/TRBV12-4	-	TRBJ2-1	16	CASSLRVRGTYNEQFF	TGTGCCAGCAGTTTAAGGGTCAGGGGAACCTACAATGAGCAGTTCTTC
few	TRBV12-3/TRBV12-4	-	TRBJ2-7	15	CASSSPRGRDYEQYF	TGTGCCAGCAGTTCCCCTCGGGGCAGGGACTACGAGCAGTACTTC
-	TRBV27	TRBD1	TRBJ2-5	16	CASSPGGGQGQETQYF	TGTGCCAGCAGTCCAGGAGGGGGACAGGGGCAAGAGACCCAGTACTTC
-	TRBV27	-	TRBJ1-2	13	CASSFGSSYGYTF	TGTGCCAGCAGTTTTGGCAGCTCCTATGGCTACACCTTC
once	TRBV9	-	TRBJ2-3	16	CASSGAPGETTDTQYF	TGTGCCAGCAGCGGAGCCCCCGGGGAAACCACAGATACGCAGTATTTT
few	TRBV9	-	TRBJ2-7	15	CASSPSGRGRGEQYF	TGTGCCAGCAGCCCCTCCGGGAGGGGGCGAGGGGAGCAGTACTTC